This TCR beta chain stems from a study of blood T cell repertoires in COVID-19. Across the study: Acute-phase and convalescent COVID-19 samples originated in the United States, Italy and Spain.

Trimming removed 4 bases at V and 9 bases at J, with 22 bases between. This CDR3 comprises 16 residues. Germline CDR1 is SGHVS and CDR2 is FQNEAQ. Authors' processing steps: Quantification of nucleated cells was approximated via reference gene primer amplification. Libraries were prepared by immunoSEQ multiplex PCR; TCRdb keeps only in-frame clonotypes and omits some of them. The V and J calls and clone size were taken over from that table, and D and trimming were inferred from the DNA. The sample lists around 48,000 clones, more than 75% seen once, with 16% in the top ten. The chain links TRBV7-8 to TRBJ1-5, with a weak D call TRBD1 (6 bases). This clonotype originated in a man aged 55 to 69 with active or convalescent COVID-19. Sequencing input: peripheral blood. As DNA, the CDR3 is TGTGCCAGCAGCTCCCCGAGATACAGGGAAGAGGCGCCCCAGCATTTT. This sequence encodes CASSSPRYREEAPQHF.